The 30 T cell receptor beta chains reported below all come from one sample, sequenced in a study of blood T cells in healthy people across ages. A J-beta primer mix and a sample-barcoded 5' primer were used in a second PCR of about 7 to 12 cycles. A single record per CDR3 protein comes from TCRdb applying MiXCR to the 5' RACE reads. The table has about 1.4 million distinct CDR3 sequences, approximately 63% seen once. The sample consisted of blood. All receptors derive from a man in his late teens or twenties in good health.

This clonotype has just one count. This chain joins TRBV2 and TRBJ2-1, with D possibly being TRBD2 (6 bases). Per germline, CDR1 SNHLY and CDR2 FYNNEI. The CDR3 totals 15 residues. The V end was cut by 1 base, the J end by 9 bases, with 16 bases between. The CDR3 DNA reads as TGTGCCAGCAGTGAAGTGAGGGTTACCGGGGGTGAGCAGTTCTTC. This sequence encodes CASSEVRVTGGEQFF.

Only one count was recorded for this clonotype. CDR3 in DNA: TGCAGTGCTAGTCTACAGGGGCACTCCTACAATGAGCAGTTCTTC. It codes for CSASLQGHSYNEQFF. This chain connects TRBV20-1 to TRBJ2-1, with TRBD1 matching 7 bases. Germline V gene data show CDR1 as DFQATT and CDR2 as SNEGSKA (reference sequence). V lost 3 bases to trimming and J lost 0 bases; unmatched junction nucleotides: 5. There are 15 residues in the CDR3.

The chain has TRBV20-1 and TRBJ2-3; 8 bases fit TRBD2. From germline, CDR1 is DFQATT and CDR2 SNEGSKA (reference sequence). After removal of 3 bases from V and 5 bases from J, the junction contained 10 bases not matched to a gene. The CDR3 spans 15 residues. CDR3 sequence reads: CSASPQSGRGDTQYF. DNA for the CDR3: TGCAGTGCTAGTCCCCAAAGCGGGAGAGGAGATACGCAGTATTTT.

The chain employs TRBV6-1 and TRBJ2-7, with a possible D match to TRBD2 (5 bases). The CDR3 totals 14 residues. Germline-derived CDR1 and CDR2 are MNHNS and SASEGT. V was pared by 4 bases and J by 0 bases, with 10 bases between. CDR3 in DNA: TGTGCCAGCAGTGCGGACTGGCGCTCCTACGAGCAGTACTTC. Its protein product is CASSADWRSYEQYF.

This clonotype was seen a few times. The chain is built from TRBV2 and TRBJ2-1; D call uncertain. The CDR3 consists of 12 residues. Between the trimmed V and J ends, which lost 8 bases and 5 bases, there was a span of 10 bases. Germline lookup yields CDR1 SNHLY and CDR2 FYNNEI. DNA of the CDR3: TGTGCCAGCTCTACCACCAACAATGAGCAGTTCTTC. It is translated as CASSTTNNEQFF.

The genes are TRBV5-5 and TRBJ2-1; D not resolved. The CDR3 has 15 residues. V was pared by 3 bases and J by 5 bases, with 15 bases between. The V gene's germline CDR1 is SGHKS and CDR2 YYEKEE (reference sequence). The CDR3 DNA reads TGTGCCAGCAGCTCCCCTCTGCTATATAACAATGAGCAGTTCTTC. Residues: CASSSPLLYNNEQFF.

The sample holds a few counts of this clonotype. J is TRBJ2-7 and V is TRBV6-2 or TRBV6-3, with D tentatively TRBD1 (5 bases). V was pared by 7 bases and J by 3 bases, with 13 bases between. The CDR3 has 13 amino acids. In germline, CDR1 is MNHEY, CDR2 SVGEGT. The CDR3 nucleotides are TGTGCCAGCAACACACATCAGGGCTACGAGCAGTACTTC. Its translation: CASNTHQGYEQYF.

V usage is TRBV4-2 and J usage is TRBJ2-3, with TRBD2 matching over 9 bases. The V and J ends lost 8 bases and 1 base, in that order; junction bases with no gene match: 4. This CDR3 region has 14 residues. Germline-derived CDR1 and CDR2 are LGHNA and YNFKEQ. The CDR3 region is CASARTSGTDTQYF. DNA for the CDR3: TGTGCCAGCGCCCGGACTAGCGGCACAGATACGCAGTATTTT.

The chain combines TRBV20-1 with TRBJ1-2; 9 bases map to TRBD1. V lost 3 bases and J lost 8; bases outside the gene matches: 7. The CDR3 is made up of 13 amino acids. The germline V gene has CDR1 DFQATT and CDR2 SNEGSKA (reference sequence). The CDR3 region is CSARGGDRVGYTF. CDR3 nucleotide sequence: TGCAGTGCTAGGGGAGGGGACAGGGTAGGCTACACCTTC.

This clonotype was counted a few times. The chain couples TRBV27 to TRBJ1-2; D is perhaps TRBD1 (5 bases). This CDR3 comprises 14 residues. The germline V gene has CDR1 MNHEY and CDR2 SMNVEV (reference sequence). With 2 bases removed from V and 10 bases from J, the gap between germline ends came to 17 bases. For the CDR3, the DNA is TGTGCCAGCAGTTTACAGGGCCCTAGGGATGCCTACACCTTC. This codes for CASSLQGPRDAYTF.

The CDR3: CASSEETGPYEQFF. CDR3 in DNA: TGTGCCAGCAGTGAAGAAACAGGGCCCTACGAGCAGTTCTTC. V is TRBV6-2 or TRBV6-3 and J is TRBJ2-1; perhaps TRBD1 as D (6 bases). Germline-derived CDR1 and CDR2 are MNHEY and SVGEGT. The CDR3 totals 14 residues. V dropped 5 bases and J dropped 10 bases, with 18 bases sitting between them.

J is TRBJ1-5 and V is TRBV27; D possibly corresponds to TRBD1 (5 bases). V was pared by 5 bases and J by 3 bases, with 11 bases between. CDR1 is MNHEY and CDR2 is SMNVEV in the germline V gene (reference sequence). This CDR3 has 14 amino acids. The CDR3 DNA reads TGTGCCAGCAGTCGACAGTCGCTCAATCAGCCCCAGCATTTT. This gives the protein CASSRQSLNQPQHF.

The chain employs TRBV20-1 and TRBJ2-7, with D tentatively TRBD2 (6 bases). The assigned J gene may be wrong: the sequence end matches TRBJ2-1 better. CDR1 and CDR2 (germline): DFQATT, SNEGSKA (reference sequence). This CDR3 has 12 residues. This CDR3 reads CSASRAGPEQFF. The CDR3 DNA reads TGCAGTGCTAGTCGTGCGGGGCCTGAGCAGTTCTTC.

The gene calls are TRBV29-1 and TRBJ1-1, with D tentatively TRBD1 (5 bases). CDR1 is SQVTM and CDR2 is ANQGSEA in the germline V gene. The CDR3 is made up of 13 amino acids. Trimming took 3 bases from V and 4 from J, leaving 12 bases between them. CDR3 loop: CSVDPTGGTEAFF. CDR3 in DNA: TGCAGCGTTGACCCCACAGGCGGCACTGAAGCTTTCTTT.

This chain links TRBV28 with TRBJ1-2; D not certain. Trimming took off 6 bases at V and 8 bases at J, with 13 bases between the two ends. The CDR3 runs 12 residues. Germline V lookup: CDR1 MDHEN, CDR2 SYDVKM. The DNA for the CDR3 is TGTGCCAGCAGCAACGACCTGGGAGGCTACACCTTC. Protein product: CASSNDLGGYTF.

This clonotype was found a few times. The chain recombines TRBV20-1 with TRBJ2-7; possibly TRBD2 for D (5 bases). In germline, CDR1 is DFQATT, CDR2 SNEGSKA (reference sequence). V gave up 0 bases and J gave up 3 bases, with 12 bases separating them. The CDR3 covers 14 residues. CDR3 nucleotides: TGCAGTGCTAGAGATCCCTCTGGGAGCTACGAGCAGTACTTC. It codes for CSARDPSGSYEQYF.

The chain uses TRBV4-3 and TRBJ2-2; 9 bases are a match to TRBD2. Germline trimming cut 2 bases from V and 5 bases from J; bases unmatched to any gene: 3. This CDR3 contains 15 residues. Germline values: CDR1 LGHNA, CDR2 YSLEER. CDR3 coding DNA: TGCGCCAGCAGCCAATCTAGCGGGGTTACCGGGGAGCTGTTTTTT. Protein: CASSQSSGVTGELFF.

The CDR3 region is CASRPGTEGAYEQYF. The CDR3 nucleotides read TGCGCCAGCAGACCCGGGACAGAGGGCGCCTACGAGCAGTACTTC. The J gene is TRBJ2-7, the V gene TRBV5-1; 7 bases agree with TRBD1. Germline V gene sequence: CDR1 SGHRS, CDR2 YFSETQ. CDR3 size: 15 residues. Unmatched junction bases numbered 10, after V lost 5 bases and J lost 2 bases.

V usage is TRBV10-3 and J usage is TRBJ2-3; no firm D call. The CDR3 runs 14 residues. Deletions cut 4 bases from V and 5 bases from J, with 13 bases between. The germline V gene encodes CDR1 ENHRY and CDR2 SYGVKD. The chain's CDR3 is CAISVAGWGDTQYF. The CDR3 bases are TGTGCCATCAGTGTAGCAGGTTGGGGAGATACGCAGTATTTT.

The chain uses TRBV19 and TRBJ2-1; 11 positions match TRBD1. The J segment lost 8 bases and the V segment lost 4 bases, leaving 1 base of the junction unmatched. Germline assignment: CDR1 LNHDA and CDR2 SQIVND (reference sequence). This CDR3 contains 13 residues. The CDR3: CASSKDRGHEQFF. The CDR3 DNA follows: TGTGCCAGTAGTAAGGACAGGGGGCATGAGCAGTTCTTC.

The sample holds a few counts of this clonotype. The chain employs TRBV5-1 and TRBJ2-7; 9 bases match TRBD1. V trimming: 3 bases; J trimming: 1 base; junction bases outside the gene matches: 5. CDR3 length equals 15 residues. Germline lookup yields CDR1 SGHRS and CDR2 YFSETQ. Here the CDR3 DNA reads TGCGCCAGCAGCTGGTCCGGGACAGGGTCCTACGAGCAGTACTTC. Encoded protein: CASSWSGTGSYEQYF.

The chain uses TRBV10-3 and TRBJ2-1; 8 nucleotides agree with TRBD2. Unmatched junction bases numbered 6, after V lost 10 bases and J lost 1 base. CDR3 length: 14 amino acids. CDR1 and CDR2 (germline): ENHRY, SYGVKD. CDR3: CATSLAESYNEQFF. The CDR3 DNA reads as TGTGCCACCTCACTAGCGGAGTCCTACAATGAGCAGTTCTTC.

This clonotype has a handful of counts. The rearrangement uses TRBV5-1 and TRBJ2-3; 13 bases align to TRBD2. Germline V gene sequence: CDR1 SGHRS, CDR2 YFSETQ. This CDR3 spans 16 amino acids. V was clipped by 4 bases and J by 3 bases; unmatched bases: 5. The CDR3 protein is CASSLGTSGVTDTQYF. The CDR3 coding sequence is TGCGCCAGCAGCCTGGGGACTAGCGGGGTGACAGATACGCAGTATTTT.

The V gene is TRBV4-1, the J gene TRBJ2-3, with D unresolved. CDR1 MGHRA and CDR2 YSYEKL come from the germline V gene. The CDR3 has 12 residues. V shed 1 base and J shed 8 bases, with 7 bases lying between them. CDR3 sequence reads: CASSQGFRTQYF. The CDR3 bases are TGCGCCAGCAGCCAAGGATTCCGTACGCAGTATTTT.

This sequence joins TRBV15 and TRBJ2-3, with a possible D match to TRBD2 (6 bases). The CDR3 contains 14 residues. With 4 bases removed from V and 4 bases from J, the gap between germline ends came to 12 bases. Germline V gene sequence: CDR1 LNHNV, CDR2 YYDKDF (reference sequence). CDR3 DNA: TGTGCCACCAGCATCTTCGGGGGTCCAGATACGCAGTATTTT. It is translated as CATSIFGGPDTQYF.

The J gene is TRBJ2-5, the V gene TRBV9, with D uncertain. Germline assignment: CDR1 SGDLS and CDR2 YYNGEE. This CDR3 region has 16 residues. V lost 0 bases and J 1 base, leaving 13 bases between the germline ends. CDR3 protein: CASSVDRYSFQETQYF. The CDR3 DNA is TGTGCCAGCAGCGTAGACAGATACAGCTTCCAAGAGACCCAGTACTTC.

The chain employs TRBV5-6 and TRBJ1-5; D gene uncertain. CDR1 and CDR2 (germline): SGHDT, YYEEEE. With 0 bases removed from V and 6 bases from J, the gap between germline ends came to 10 bases. The CDR3 is 14 residues long. Here the CDR3 reads CASSLALGFQPQHF. The CDR3 nucleotides read TGTGCCAGCAGCTTGGCCTTAGGTTTTCAGCCCCAGCATTTT.

This clonotype turned up a few times. V gene TRBV5-1 combines with J gene TRBJ2-3; D may be TRBD2 (6 bases). This CDR3 is 13 amino acids long. V gave up 5 bases and J gave up 5 bases, with 12 bases separating them. CDR1 SGHRS and CDR2 YFSETQ come from the germline V gene. The CDR3 coding sequence is TGCGCCAGCAGTCCAGGAGGGATAGATACGCAGTATTTT. It translates to CASSPGGIDTQYF.

This clonotype was seen a single time. The rearrangement uses TRBV4-1 and TRBJ2-5; 9 bases line up with TRBD2. The CDR3 loop spans 17 amino acids. Germline V lookup: CDR1 MGHRA, CDR2 YSYEKL. The V segment lost 1 base and the J segment 5 bases; nucleotides outside the gene matches: 11. CDR3 bases: TGCGCCAGCAGCCAAGGTGTTTGGTCTAGCGGGGTGGAGACCCAGTACTTC. It translates to CASSQGVWSSGVETQYF.

This clonotype was seen more than once but under ten times. The gene calls are TRBV2 and TRBJ2-4, with D maybe TRBD1 (5 bases). The end of the DNA fits TRBJ2-7 better, so the J call may be wrong. CDR1 and CDR2 (germline): SNHLY, FYNNEI. This CDR3 region has 16 residues. In nucleotides, the CDR3 is TGTGCCAGCAGTGATTACGAGGCAGGGCGGACCTACGAGCAGTACTTC. This gives the protein CASSDYEAGRTYEQYF.